Presented here are 20 T cell receptor beta chains from one specimen sequenced in a study of shared clonotypes between healthy human individuals. Positive CCR7 selection of CD45RO-negative cells yielded the naive CD8 cells, and terminally differentiated effector memory CD45RA+ cells were excluded. TCRdb's copy holds only in-frame clones and misses some; the assay was immunoSEQ multiplex PCR. The sample holds around 2.1 million clones, 90% to 95% seen once. The sequenced material came from naive CD8+ T cells from PBMCs. The source of these receptors is a young man in good health. Some clones in this sample may be carry-over from other donors' samples.

The chain is built from TRBV6-5 and TRBJ2-4; D gene uncertain. The germline gives CDR1 MNHEY, CDR2 SVGAGI. V was cut by 8 bases and J by 3 bases, with 11 bases left in between. CDR3 length: 13 residues. CDR3: CASFSSDKNIQYF. In DNA form, the CDR3 reads TGTGCCAGCTTTTCCAGCGACAAAAACATTCAGTACTTC.

This chain connects TRBV9 to TRBJ2-1; D could derive from TRBD1 or TRBD2 (5 bases each). This CDR3 has 17 amino acids. V was cut by 2 bases and J by 1 base, with 16 bases left in between. Per germline, CDR1 SGDLS and CDR2 YYNGEE. The chain's CDR3 is CASSVGPLALSYNEQFF. The CDR3 DNA reads TGTGCCAGCAGCGTGGGGCCTCTAGCCCTTTCCTACAATGAGCAGTTCTTC. The full variable domain, with the rest looked up from reference TRBV9 and TRBJ2-1, is DSGVTQTPKHLITATGQRVTLRCSPRSGDLSVYWYQQSLDQGLQFLIQYYNGEERAKGNILERFSAQQFPDLHSELNLSSLELGDSALYFCASSVGPLALSYNEQFFGPGTRLTVL.

The gene calls are TRBV7-9 and TRBJ1-2, with D maybe TRBD1 (5 bases). Germline values: CDR1 SEHNR, CDR2 FQNEAQ (reference sequence). Trimming removed 2 bases from V and 4 bases from J, with 14 bases in between. The CDR3 extends over 15 amino acids. The CDR3 coding sequence is TGTGCCAGCAGCTTATTAGATCCAGGGAGCTATGGCTACACCTTC. Protein product: CASSLLDPGSYGYTF.

The V call is TRBV7-9, the J call TRBJ2-5; D is possibly TRBD1 (6 bases). The CDR3 covers 14 residues. CDR1 is SEHNR and CDR2 is FQNEAQ in the germline V gene (reference sequence). Trimming took off 3 bases at V and 1 base at J, with 9 bases between the two ends. The DNA for the CDR3 is TGTGCCAGCAGCTTCTCGGACAGCCAAGAGACCCAGTACTTC. This gives the protein CASSFSDSQETQYF.

The chain carries TRBV19 and TRBJ2-7; 8 bases fit TRBD2. Trimming removed 5 bases from V and 5 bases from J; junction bases left unmatched: 8. There are 14 residues in the CDR3. Germline loops: CDR1 LNHDA, CDR2 SQIVND (reference sequence). Written as DNA, the CDR3 is TGTGCCAGTAGTCCGGGACTAGGCCTCAACGAGCAGTACTTC. It encodes CASSPGLGLNEQYF.

This chain links TRBV6-5 with TRBJ2-5; D is possibly TRBD1 or TRBD2 (5 bases each). The CDR3 consists of 14 residues. Germline V gives CDR1 MNHEY, CDR2 SVGAGI. The V and J ends lost 3 bases and 7 bases respectively, with 15 bases between them. The CDR3 spells CASSYVGAAGTQYF. The CDR3 region has the DNA TGTGCCAGCAGTTATGTCGGGGCGGCAGGGACCCAGTACTTC.

This chain connects TRBV9 to TRBJ2-1; 10 nucleotides agree with TRBD2. The J segment lost 0 bases and the V segment lost 4 bases, leaving 16 bases of the junction unmatched. Looked up from germline, CDR1 is SGDLS and CDR2 is YYNGEE. The CDR3 runs 20 residues. CDR3 protein: CASSSTGTSDVLSSYNEQFF. The CDR3 DNA reads TGTGCCAGCAGCTCAACCGGGACTAGCGACGTTCTGAGCTCCTACAATGAGCAGTTCTTC.

The rearrangement links TRBV11-2 to TRBJ2-5, with 7 bases lining up with TRBD1. The germline gives CDR1 SGHAT, CDR2 FQNNGV. The ends lost 2 bases at V and 12 bases at J; junction bases unmatched: 3. CDR3 size: 11 residues. CDR3 in DNA: TGTGCCAGCAGCTTATTCAGGGGGAAGTACTTC. Translating gives CASSLFRGKYF.

The rearrangement links TRBV16 to TRBJ2-7; D gene ambiguous. The CDR3 is 15 residues long. Germline loops: CDR1 KGHSY, CDR2 FQNENV. Trimming removed 3 bases from V and 3 bases from J, with 15 bases in between. The CDR3 reads CASSQGPAEFYEQYF. Written as DNA, the CDR3 is TGTGCCAGCAGCCAGGGCCCGGCGGAGTTCTACGAGCAGTACTTC. The full variable domain, its missing parts supplied by reference TRBV16 and TRBJ2-7, is GEEVAQTPKHLVRGEGQKAKLYCAPIKGHSYVFWYQQVLKNEFKFLISFQNENVFDETGMPKERFSAKCLPNSPCSLEIQATKLEDSAVYFCASSQGPAEFYEQYFGPGTRLTVT.

The chain carries TRBV9 and TRBJ2-1, with 13 bases fitting TRBD2. Germline V CDR1 and CDR2: SGDLS, YYNGEE. V lost 3 bases, J lost 4 bases, and 4 bases stayed unmatched. The CDR3 loop spans 16 amino acids. The CDR3 sequence: CASSGWGLAGYNEQFF. Here the CDR3 DNA reads TGTGCCAGCAGCGGATGGGGACTAGCGGGGTACAATGAGCAGTTCTTC.

V is TRBV27 and J is TRBJ2-3; 7 bases agree with TRBD2. The V segment lost 2 bases and the J segment 4 bases; nucleotides outside the gene matches: 12. The CDR3 is 17 residues long. Germline V gene sequence: CDR1 MNHEY, CDR2 SMNVEV (reference sequence). CDR3 in amino acids: CASSLGAWREIPDTQYF. The CDR3 DNA sequence: TGTGCCAGCAGTTTAGGGGCCTGGCGGGAGATTCCAGATACGCAGTATTTT.

This chain's CDR3 is CASRKMSNTEAFF. CDR3 coding DNA: TGTGCCAGCAGGAAGATGTCTAACACTGAAGCTTTCTTT. The rearrangement links TRBV27 to TRBJ1-1, with unresolved D. Trimming shortened V by 6 bases and J by 2 bases, and 10 bases separated the two germline ends. The CDR3 loop spans 13 amino acids. The V gene's germline CDR1 is MNHEY and CDR2 SMNVEV (reference sequence).

The chain links TRBV14 to TRBJ2-1, with D maybe TRBD2 (5 bases). This CDR3 comprises 15 residues. CDR1 is SGHDN, CDR2 FVKESK, per germline. Trimming cost V 3 bases and J 8 bases, with 17 bases left between them. The CDR3 spells CASSHSRANGDEQFF. CDR3 nucleotide sequence: TGTGCCAGCAGCCACTCGAGAGCTAACGGGGATGAGCAGTTCTTC.

As regards this clone: Other DNA sequences in the sample encode the same CDR3. The chain uses TRBV27 and TRBJ2-7; 13 nucleotides align to TRBD2. This CDR3 contains 15 residues. CDR1 is MNHEY, CDR2 SMNVEV, per germline (reference sequence). The V gene end was trimmed by 6 bases and the J gene end by 2 bases; junction bases not matched to a gene: 4. DNA of the CDR3: TGTGCCAGCAGCCTTGGACTAGCGGGGGCCTACGAGCAGTACTTC. Protein: CASSLGLAGAYEQYF.

This rearrangement joins TRBV19 to TRBJ1-1, with a possible D match to TRBD1 (6 bases). V was shortened by 3 bases and J by 2 bases, with 13 bases between the two germline ends. Germline CDR1 is LNHDA and CDR2 is SQIVND (reference sequence). CDR3 size: 15 residues. The CDR3 DNA follows: TGTGCCAGTAGTATGGGACAAGGAGAAAACACTGAAGCTTTCTTT. It is translated as CASSMGQGENTEAFF.

V usage is TRBV11-2 and J usage is TRBJ2-2, with a tentative D call TRBD1 (5 bases). The CDR3 loop spans 14 amino acids. Trimming shortened V by 4 bases and J by 6 bases, and 12 bases separated the two germline ends. Germline values: CDR1 SGHAT, CDR2 FQNNGV. The CDR3 is CASSSPGMAGELFF. Written as DNA, the CDR3 is TGTGCCAGCAGCTCACCAGGGATGGCCGGGGAGCTGTTTTTT.

This clone is a singleton in its sample. The gene calls are TRBV7-6 and TRBJ1-1, with 7 bases lining up with TRBD1. The germline V gene has CDR1 SGHVS and CDR2 FNYEAQ. Trimming removed 1 base from V and 3 bases from J; junction bases left unmatched: 2. This CDR3 has 14 amino acids. CDR3 loop: CASSLGGGYTEAFF. The CDR3 DNA follows: TGTGCCAGCAGCTTAGGAGGGGGCTACACTGAAGCTTTCTTT.

A note on this clone: This specimen includes other DNA sequences encoding the same CDR3. The chain links TRBV28 to TRBJ2-7; 9 bases are a match to TRBD1. This CDR3 is built from 12 residues. V trimming: 6 bases; J trimming: 4 bases; junction bases outside the gene matches: 1. CDR1 is MDHEN and CDR2 is SYDVKM in the germline V gene. The chain's CDR3 is CASSGQGYEQYF. In DNA form, the CDR3 reads TGTGCCAGCAGCGGACAGGGGTACGAGCAGTACTTC.

The rearrangement joins TRBV7-9 to TRBJ1-4; D is unresolved. This CDR3 has 15 amino acids. The germline V and J ends were trimmed by 1 base and 5 bases, with 11 bases remaining between them. Germline CDR1 reads SEHNR; CDR2 reads FQNEAQ (reference sequence). For the CDR3, the DNA is TGTGCCAGCAGCTTAGACGGCGGTGAAAATGAAAAACTGTTTTTT. It codes for CASSLDGGENEKLFF. Drawing the rest from reference TRBV7-9 and TRBJ1-4, the complete variable domain is DTGVSQNPRHKITKRGQNVTFRCDPISEHNRLYWYRQTLGQGPEFLTYFQNEAQLEKSRLLSDRFSAERPKGSFSTLEIQRTEQGDSAMYLCASSLDGGENEKLFFGSGTQLSVL.

The chain carries TRBV27 and TRBJ2-4, with TRBD1 identical over 7 bases. CDR1 and CDR2 from the germline V gene are MNHEY and SMNVEV (reference sequence). The CDR3 runs to 14 residues. Trimming took 6 bases from V and 3 from J; bases not matched to a gene: 5. The DNA of the CDR3 is TGTGCCAGCAGCCTGGGACAGTTCAAAAACATTCAGTACTTC. This encodes CASSLGQFKNIQYF.